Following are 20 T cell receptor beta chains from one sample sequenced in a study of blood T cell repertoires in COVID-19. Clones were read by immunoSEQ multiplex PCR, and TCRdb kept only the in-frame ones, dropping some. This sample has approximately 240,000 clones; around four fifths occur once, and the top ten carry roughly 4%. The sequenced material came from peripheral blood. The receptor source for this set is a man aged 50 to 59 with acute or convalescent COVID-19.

The CDR3 DNA is TGTGCCAGCAGCGCCGCGGGGGTCTACGAGCAGTACTTC. Translating it yields CASSAAGVYEQYF. The chain recombines TRBV11-2 with TRBJ2-7; 7 positions match TRBD2. Germline V gene data show CDR1 as SGHAT and CDR2 as FQNNGV. The V segment lost 5 bases and the J segment 3 bases; nucleotides outside the gene matches: 4. CDR3 length: 13 amino acids.

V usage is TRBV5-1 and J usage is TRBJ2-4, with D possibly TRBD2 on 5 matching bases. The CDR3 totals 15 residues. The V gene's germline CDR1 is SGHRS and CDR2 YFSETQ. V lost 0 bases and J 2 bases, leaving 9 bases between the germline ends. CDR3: CASSLAGISKNIQYF. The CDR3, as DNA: TGCGCCAGCAGCTTGGCGGGGATTTCCAAAAACATTCAGTACTTC.

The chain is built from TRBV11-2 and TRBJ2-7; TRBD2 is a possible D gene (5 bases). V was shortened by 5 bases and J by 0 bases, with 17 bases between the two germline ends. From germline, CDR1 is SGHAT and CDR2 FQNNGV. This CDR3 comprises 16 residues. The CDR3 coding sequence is TGTGCCAGCAGCCGTAAAAGCGGTGCATTCTCCTACGAGCAGTACTTC. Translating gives CASSRKSGAFSYEQYF. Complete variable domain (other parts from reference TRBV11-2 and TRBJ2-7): EAGVAQSPRYKIIEKRQSVAFWCNPISGHATLYWYQQILGQGPKLLIQFQNNGVVDDSQLPKDRFSAERLKGVDSTLKIQPAKLEDSAVYLCASSRKSGAFSYEQYFGPGTRLTVT.

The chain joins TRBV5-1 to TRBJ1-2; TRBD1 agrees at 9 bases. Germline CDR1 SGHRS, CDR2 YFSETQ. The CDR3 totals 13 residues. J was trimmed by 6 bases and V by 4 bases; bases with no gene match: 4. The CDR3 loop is CASSTGQGHGYTF. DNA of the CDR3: TGCGCCAGCAGCACGGGACAGGGACATGGCTACACCTTC.

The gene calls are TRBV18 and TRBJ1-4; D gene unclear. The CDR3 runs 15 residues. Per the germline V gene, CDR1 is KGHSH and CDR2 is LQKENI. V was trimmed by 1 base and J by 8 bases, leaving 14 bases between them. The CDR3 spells CASSPRSQSSEKLFF. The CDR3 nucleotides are TGTGCCAGCTCACCACGATCACAGTCTAGCGAAAAACTGTTTTTT.

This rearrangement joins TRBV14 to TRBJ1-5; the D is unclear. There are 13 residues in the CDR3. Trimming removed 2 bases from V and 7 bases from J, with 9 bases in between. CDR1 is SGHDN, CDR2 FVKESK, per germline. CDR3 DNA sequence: TGTGCCAGCAGCCAACAGGCTAGCCAGCCCCAGCATTTT. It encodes CASSQQASQPQHF.

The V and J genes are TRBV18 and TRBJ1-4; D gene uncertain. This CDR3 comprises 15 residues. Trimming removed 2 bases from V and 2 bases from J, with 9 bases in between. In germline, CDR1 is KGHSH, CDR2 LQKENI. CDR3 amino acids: CASSPEGVTNEKLFF. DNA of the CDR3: TGTGCCAGCTCACCAGAGGGTGTGACTAATGAAAAACTGTTTTTT.

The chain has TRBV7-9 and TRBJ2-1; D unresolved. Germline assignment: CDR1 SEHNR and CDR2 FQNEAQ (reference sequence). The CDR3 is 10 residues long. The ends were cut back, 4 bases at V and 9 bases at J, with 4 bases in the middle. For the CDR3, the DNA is TGTGCCAGCAGCTCCTTTGAGCAGTTCTTC. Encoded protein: CASSSFEQFF.

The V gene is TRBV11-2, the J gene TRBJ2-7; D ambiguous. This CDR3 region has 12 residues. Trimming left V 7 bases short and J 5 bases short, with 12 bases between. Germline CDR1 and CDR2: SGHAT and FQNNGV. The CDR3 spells CASTKTVHEQYF. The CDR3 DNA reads TGTGCCAGCACCAAAACGGTACACGAGCAGTACTTC.

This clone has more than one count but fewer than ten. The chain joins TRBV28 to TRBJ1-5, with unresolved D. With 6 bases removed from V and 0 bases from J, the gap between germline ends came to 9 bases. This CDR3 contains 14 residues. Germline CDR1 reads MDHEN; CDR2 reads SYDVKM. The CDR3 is CASRRPYSNQPQHF. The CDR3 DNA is TGTGCCAGCAGGCGCCCATATAGCAATCAGCCCCAGCATTTT.

The DNA of the CDR3 is TGTGCCTGGAGTGTACCGCTAGCGGGAGGATCTGATGAGCAGTTCTTC. As protein: CAWSVPLAGGSDEQFF. J is TRBJ2-1 and V is TRBV30; TRBD2 matches at 11 bases. The CDR3 runs 16 residues. Germline loops: CDR1 GTSNPN, CDR2 SVGIG (reference sequence). V dropped 0 bases and J dropped 8; count of bases not matched to a gene: 9. The variable domain in full, with the rest retrieved from reference TRBV30 and TRBJ2-1, is SQTIHQWPATLVQPVGSPLSLECTVEGTSNPNLYWYRQAAGRGLQLLFYSVGIGQISSEVPQNLSASRPQDRQFILSSKKLLLSDSGFYLCAWSVPLAGGSDEQFFGPGTRLTVL.

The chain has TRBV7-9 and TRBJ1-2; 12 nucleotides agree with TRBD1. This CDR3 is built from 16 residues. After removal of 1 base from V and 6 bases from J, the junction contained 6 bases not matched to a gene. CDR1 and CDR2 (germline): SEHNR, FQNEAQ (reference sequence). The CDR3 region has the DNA TGTGCCAGCAGCTTAGGAGGGACAGGGGGCACCCATGGCTACACCTTC. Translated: CASSLGGTGGTHGYTF.

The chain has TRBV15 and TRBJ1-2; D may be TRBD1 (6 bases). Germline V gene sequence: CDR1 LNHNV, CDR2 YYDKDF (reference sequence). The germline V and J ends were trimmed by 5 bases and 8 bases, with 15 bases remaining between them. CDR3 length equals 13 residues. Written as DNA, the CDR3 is TGTGCCACCAGCGGGGGCCCGCTCGTAGGCTACACCTTC. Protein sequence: CATSGGPLVGYTF.

In DNA, the CDR3 is TGTGCCAGTAGTCGCTTAGGGGGGGGCCTTAGCAATGAGCAGTTCTTC. Translation gives CASSRLGGGLSNEQFF. The rearrangement links TRBV19 to TRBJ2-1, with a possible D match to TRBD2 (7 bases). Trimming cost V 5 bases and J 6 bases, with 20 bases left between them. The germline CDR1 and CDR2 sequences are LNHDA and SQIVND (reference sequence). This CDR3 comprises 16 residues.

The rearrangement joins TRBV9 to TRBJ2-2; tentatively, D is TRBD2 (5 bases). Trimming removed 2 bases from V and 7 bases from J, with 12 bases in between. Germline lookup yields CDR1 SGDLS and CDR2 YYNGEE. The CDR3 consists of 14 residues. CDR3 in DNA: TGTGCCAGCAGCGTCGAGGGCGATGTCGGGGAGCTGTTTTTT. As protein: CASSVEGDVGELFF.

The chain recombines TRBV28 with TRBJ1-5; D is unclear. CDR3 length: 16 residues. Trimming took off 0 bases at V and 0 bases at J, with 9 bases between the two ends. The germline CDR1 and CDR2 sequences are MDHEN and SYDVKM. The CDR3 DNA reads TGTGCCAGCAGTTTATGGCACGGGATTAGCAATCAGCCCCAGCATTTT. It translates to CASSLWHGISNQPQHF.

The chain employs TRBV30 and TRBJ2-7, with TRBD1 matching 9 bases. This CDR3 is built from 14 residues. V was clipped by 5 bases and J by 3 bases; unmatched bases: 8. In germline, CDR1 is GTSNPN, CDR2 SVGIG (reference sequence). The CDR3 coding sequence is TGTGCCTGGCATAATCCGGGACAGGGCTACGAGCAGTACTTC. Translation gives CAWHNPGQGYEQYF.

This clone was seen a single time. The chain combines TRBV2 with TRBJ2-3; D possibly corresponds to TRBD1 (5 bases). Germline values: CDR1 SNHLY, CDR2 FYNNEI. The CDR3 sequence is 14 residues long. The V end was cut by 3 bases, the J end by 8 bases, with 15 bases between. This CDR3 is CASSETDGIGTQYF. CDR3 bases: TGTGCCAGCAGTGAGACAGATGGTATAGGTACGCAGTATTTT.

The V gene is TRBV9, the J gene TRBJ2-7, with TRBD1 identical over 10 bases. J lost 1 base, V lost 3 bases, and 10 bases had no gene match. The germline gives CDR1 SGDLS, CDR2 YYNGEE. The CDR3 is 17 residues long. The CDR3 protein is CASSAASGTGDSYEQYF. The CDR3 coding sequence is TGTGCCAGCAGCGCAGCCTCCGGGACAGGGGATTCCTACGAGCAGTACTTC. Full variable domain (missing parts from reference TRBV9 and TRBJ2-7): DSGVTQTPKHLITATGQRVTLRCSPRSGDLSVYWYQQSLDQGLQFLIQYYNGEERAKGNILERFSAQQFPDLHSELNLSSLELGDSALYFCASSAASGTGDSYEQYFGPGTRLTVT.

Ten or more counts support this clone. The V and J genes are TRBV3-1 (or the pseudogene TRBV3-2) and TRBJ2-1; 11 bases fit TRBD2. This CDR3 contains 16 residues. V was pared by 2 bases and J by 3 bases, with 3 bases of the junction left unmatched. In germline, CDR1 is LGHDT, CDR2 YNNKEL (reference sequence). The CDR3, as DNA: TGTGCCAGCAGCCAACCTACTAGCGGGAGCTACAATGAGCAGTTCTTC. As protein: CASSQPTSGSYNEQFF.